A single sample is the source of the 12 T cell receptor beta chains below, sequenced in a study of glioma-infiltrating T cells. The iRepertoire nested amplicon-rescue multiplex PCR amplified TCR alpha and beta CDR3s from RNA. TCRdb re-derived calls from the multiplex PCR reads in MiXCR, one entry per CDR3 protein. The table shows around 10,000 distinct CDR3 sequences, with under 65% occurring only once. Sample: glioma tissue, nonneoplastic brain tissue, or PBMCs (not recorded which). These receptors came from a human donor with low-grade glioma or glioblastoma, undergoing nonglioma brain surgery, or in good health (not recorded which).

For this clonotype: Compared with germline, one end of the junction differs, possibly owing to a read error. The chain recombines TRBV4-1 with TRBJ2-7; D is possibly TRBD1 (6 bases). Germline V gives CDR1 MGHRA, CDR2 YSYEKL. The CDR3 is made up of 13 amino acids. The CDR3 DNA reads as TGCTCCAGCAGCCAACCCACAGGGATAGAGCAGTACTTC. Residues: CSSSQPTGIEQYF.

The J gene is TRBJ1-1, the V gene TRBV12-3 or TRBV12-4; 7 nucleotides align to TRBD1. Trimming at V came to 2 bases and at J to 6 bases, leaving 6 bases not matched to a gene. CDR3 length equals 14 residues. The CDR3 DNA follows: TGTGCCAGCAGTTTAAGACAGGGTGGGGCTGAAGCTTTCTTT. Protein product: CASSLRQGGAEAFF.

Comment on this clonotype: A read error may produce the germline difference seen at one junction end. The chain employs TRBV4-1 and TRBJ2-3, with D possibly matching TRBD2 (5 bases). Looked up from germline, CDR1 is MGHRA and CDR2 is YSYEKL. The CDR3 covers 17 residues. CDR3 in amino acids: CASSQGAPIASRDTQYF. The CDR3 DNA reads TGCGCCAGCAGCCAAGGTGCCCCTATAGCTAGCAGAGATACGCAGTATTTT.

Details on this clonotype: One junction end does not reproduce the germline sequence, and a read error may be involved. This chain uses TRBV18 with TRBJ2-1; TRBD2 matches 8 bases. This CDR3 has 16 amino acids. Germline-derived CDR1 and CDR2 are KGHSH and LQKENI. The chain's CDR3 is CASSKLETSAHNEQFF. The CDR3 DNA sequence: TGTGCCAGCTCCAAACTGGAGACTAGCGCCCACAATGAACAGTTCTTC.

V and J are TRBV19 and TRBJ2-1, with 12 bases that match TRBD2. Unmatched junction bases numbered 8, after V lost 4 bases and J lost 7 bases. CDR1 and CDR2 from the germline V gene are LNHDA and SQIVND (reference sequence). The CDR3 totals 16 residues. DNA for the CDR3: TGTGCCAGTAGTAGTACGACTAGCGGGAGTTCAAATGAGCAGTTCTTC. This translates into CASSSTTSGSSNEQFF.

This clonotype was recorded only once. The genes are TRBV29-1 and TRBJ2-3; unclear D gene. Trimming stripped 7 bases from V and 5 bases from J, with 16 bases between. This CDR3 spans 13 amino acids. CDR1 is SQVTM, CDR2 ANQGSEA, per germline. CDR3 coding DNA: TGCAGCGCGCCCCCCAGATGGGGAGATACGCAGTATTTT. As protein: CSAPPRWGDTQYF.

In this sample, this clonotype is medium-sized. This sequence joins TRBV2 and TRBJ1-3, with D possibly being TRBD1 (5 bases). Germline V gene lookup returns CDR1 SNHLY and CDR2 FYNNEI. Trimming took off 6 bases at V and 4 bases at J, with 10 bases between the two ends. There are 13 residues in the CDR3. CDR3 nucleotides: TGTGCCAGCAGGGGGACGCTAGGAAACACCATATATTTT. This codes for CASRGTLGNTIYF.

The table lists this clonotype with many counts. The chain combines TRBV29-1 with TRBJ1-1; no definite D call. Germline CDR1 is SQVTM and CDR2 is ANQGSEA. V gave up 4 bases and J gave up 9 bases, with 9 bases separating them. The CDR3 extends over 10 amino acids. The CDR3 loop is CSVGDAKAFF. In nucleotides, the CDR3 is TGCAGCGTTGGGGATGCAAAAGCTTTCTTT.

For this clonotype: The junction differs from germline at one of its ends, possibly a read error. The chain joins TRBV28 to TRBJ1-1; no definite D call. Germline V gene sequence: CDR1 MDHEN, CDR2 SYDVKM. This CDR3 region has 13 residues. The CDR3 loop reads CARSLRRNTEAFF. The CDR3 nucleotides are TGTGCCAGGAGTTTGCGACGGAACACTGAAGCTTTCTTT.

In DNA, the CDR3 is TGTGCCAGCAGCCAAGAGAGGGAAGGAACACATGAAGCTTTCTTT. Its translation is CASSQEREGTHEAFF. This chain connects TRBV14 to TRBJ1-1; D unclear. The CDR3 runs 15 residues. The germline V gene has CDR1 SGHDN and CDR2 FVKESK. The V end lost 0 bases, the J end lost 7 bases, and 15 bases lay between the germline ends.

V usage is TRBV6-2 or TRBV6-3 and J usage is TRBJ2-7, with D unclear. The V gene's germline CDR1 is MNHEY and CDR2 SVGEGT. The CDR3 has 16 residues. V dropped 2 bases and J dropped 4 bases, with 18 bases sitting between them. The CDR3 DNA reads as TGTGCCAGCAGTTACCCTGTCGAGAGAGGCTCATACGAGCAGTACTTC. This translates into CASSYPVERGSYEQYF.

As for this clonotype: Its ends do not fully match the called genes, so a read error is possible. The V and J genes are TRBV7-2 and TRBJ2-3, with a weak D call TRBD1 (5 bases). The CDR3 runs to 15 residues. From germline, CDR1 is SGHTA and CDR2 FQGNSA. The chain's CDR3 is CARSLGRGMGDKQYF. The CDR3 DNA follows: TGTGCCAGAAGCCTCGGAAGGGGAATGGGTGATAAGCAGTATTTT.